One TCR beta chain is described in this entry. A single count supports this clone. What antigen it recognizes has not been identified. No base quality values were provided; no much bigger clone lies one nucleotide off. Sequences SGHDT (CDR1) and YYEEEE (CDR2) are obtained from the germline V gene. The CDR3 has 15 amino acids, counting the end cysteine and phenylalanine. The entry retains the CDR3 DNA only, 45 bases that are in frame from base 1. At the junction V is shortened by 4 bases and J by 5 bases; bases outside the gene matches: 8. These data are taken from a study of T cells after posttransplantation cyclophosphamide (TCRdb year 2016). Regarding the research as a whole: Using TRB sequencing, the study followed how the T cell repertoire rebuilt after myeloablative bone marrow transplantation with posttransplantation cyclophosphamide given as GVHD prophylaxis. Antigen receptor sequencing was done on samples from over 30 PTCy-treated patients and from about 17 related bone marrow donors of those patients. Blood from all 34 PTCy patients who had 1-year posttransplant specimens underwent TRB sequencing. In 3 patients, TRB sequencing was also performed on up to about 3 more blood samples taken 2 to 5.2 years after transplant, and in a handful of patients, pretransplant blood was also TRB-sequenced. TRA and TRB clonality were tightly correlated in ten or so samples, so subsequent TCR analyses focused on TRB only. Public TRB sequences were queried against a database of over 3,000 sequences associated with responses to pathogens, tumor antigens, self-antigens and alloantigens. Summary of the overall study and its limitations: Across fewer than 55 patients, TRB clonality was highly associated with recipient CMV seropositivity and CMV reactivation, and PTCy diversity was similar to diversity in CNI/methotrexate controls. The TRB repertoires of T cells infiltrating skin or the GI tract showed only limited overlap with the TRB repertoires found in blood. At 1-2 months, donor-recipient similarity was low but rose over the first year, and the later blood repertoires were often dominated by donor CD8+ memory clones.

The control cohort consisted of approximately 12 patients who had myeloablative marrow transplants with methotrexate plus a calcineurin inhibitor and who were sampled 1 year after transplant. Peripheral blood and bone marrow mononuclear cells were isolated by Ficoll-Hypaque density centrifugation and were cryopreserved. TRB sequencing was run on genomic DNA with either the immunoSEQ assay at survey resolution or the hsTCRB kit. The authors' analysis ran thus. Initial read processing used immunoSEQ software, and repertoire analyses used the LymphoSeq R package. Clonality was calculated as 1 minus normalized Shannon entropy, and the Gini coefficient was also calculated for each TRB dataset. To infer phenotypes in unsorted samples, TRB sequences from sorted subsets of the recipient or donor were mapped onto unsorted samples from the same recipient. TCRdb took over this immuneACCESS table, retaining in-frame rearrangements with V and J assigned. Such tables are incomplete; in checked studies, under half of the missing clones stem from an unresolved V gene, and the remainder is unexplained. That table is the source of V, J and clone size, and D and trimming were worked out from the DNA. The sample table shows 20,000 to 25,000 clones, and around 91% are seen once. Less than 2% of the sample is in the top ten clones.

This receptor was obtained from a female patient aged 30-39 years who received an allogeneic stem cell transplant from an unrelated donor, was CMV-positive, and had acute and chronic GVHD. Some T cells may derive from the graft donor when a transplant has been performed. The chain links TRBV5-6 with TRBJ1-1, with 10 middle bases fitting TRBD1. Sequencing used PBMCs, obtained around 390 days after allogeneic stem cell transplant with calcineurin inhibitor and methotrexate. The CDR3 here reads CASSTPGQGNTEAFF. The DNA sequence is given as TGTGCCAGCAGCACCCCGGGACAGGGGAATACTGAAGCTTTCTTT.